This T cell receptor (beta chain) was recovered during a study of control samples from healthy donors and cancer patients (dated by TCRdb to the early 2020s). The method behind the library was the immunoSEQ multiplex PCR assay. TCRdb carries this immuneACCESS record with in-frame sequences only. Its versions omit some clonotypes, under half of them owing to an unresolved V gene in the studies checked, with the rest unexplained. This sample comprises 150,000 or so clones, about 94% of them detected only once. Jointly, the top ten make up 0.68% of the sample. As for this clone: Its antigen target is currently unknown. No much larger clonotype is one base removed from it; base qualities were not supplied.

There are 14 amino acids in the CDR3, from cysteine to phenylalanine inclusive. The CDR3 DNA has 42 bases and is translated from base 1. V lost 5 bases and J lost 7 bases, and the count of bases not matched to a germline gene is 6. The germline V gene gives CDR1 as SGHRS and CDR2 as YFSETQ. Sequenced input: blood. This TCR was recovered from a woman aged 25-40 years in good health. The chain couples TRBV5-1 to TRBJ1-4, and TRBD1 matches 9 of the central bases. The CDR3 reads as follows: CASSSGTGIEKLFF. The bases are TGCGCCAGCAGTTCCGGGACAGGGATTGAAAAACTGTTTTTT.